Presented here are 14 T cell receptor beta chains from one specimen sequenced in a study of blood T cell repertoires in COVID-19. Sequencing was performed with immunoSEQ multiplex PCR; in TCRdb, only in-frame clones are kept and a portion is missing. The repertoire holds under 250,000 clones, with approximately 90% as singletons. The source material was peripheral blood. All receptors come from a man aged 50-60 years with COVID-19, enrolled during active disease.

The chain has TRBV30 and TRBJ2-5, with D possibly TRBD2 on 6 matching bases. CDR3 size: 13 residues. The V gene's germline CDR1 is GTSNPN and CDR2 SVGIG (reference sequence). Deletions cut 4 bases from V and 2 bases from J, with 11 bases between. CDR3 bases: TGTGCCTGGAACCGACGGGAGCAAGAGACCCAGTACTTC. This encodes CAWNRREQETQYF.

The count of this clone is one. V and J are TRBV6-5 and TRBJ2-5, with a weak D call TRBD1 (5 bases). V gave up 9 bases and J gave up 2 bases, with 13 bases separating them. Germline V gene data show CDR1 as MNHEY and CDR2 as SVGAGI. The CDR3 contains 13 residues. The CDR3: CASNRQIQETQYF. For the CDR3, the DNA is TGTGCCAGTAATAGACAGATTCAAGAGACCCAGTACTTC.

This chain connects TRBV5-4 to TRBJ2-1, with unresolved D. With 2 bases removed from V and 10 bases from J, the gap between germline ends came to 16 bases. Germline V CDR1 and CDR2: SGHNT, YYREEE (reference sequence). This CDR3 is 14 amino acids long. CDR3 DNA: TGTGCCAGCAGCTTAGAGAAGTGGTCGAGGGAGCAGTTCTTC. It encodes CASSLEKWSREQFF. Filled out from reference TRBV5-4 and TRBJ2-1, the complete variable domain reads ETGVTQSPTHLIKTRGQQVTLRCSSQSGHNTVSWYQQALGQGPQFIFQYYREEENGRGNFPPRFSGLQFPNYSSELNVNALELDDSALYLCASSLEKWSREQFFGPGTRLTVL.

The CDR3 DNA reads TGTGCCTGGATCGGGGGGGGTGGCTACACCTTC. Translated, it gives CAWIGGGGYTF. This chain connects TRBV30 to TRBJ1-2; TRBD1 might be the D (5 bases). Trimming cost V 4 bases and J 7 bases, with 10 bases left between them. Germline assignment: CDR1 GTSNPN and CDR2 SVGIG (reference sequence). There are 11 residues in the CDR3.

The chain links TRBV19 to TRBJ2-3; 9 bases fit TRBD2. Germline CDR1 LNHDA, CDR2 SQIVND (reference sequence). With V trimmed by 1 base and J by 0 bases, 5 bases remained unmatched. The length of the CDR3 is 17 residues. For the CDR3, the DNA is TGTGCCAGTAGTATAGTAGGCGGGAGGGCGAGCACAGATACGCAGTATTTT. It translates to CASSIVGGRASTDTQYF.

The CDR3 here is CASSDTPAISYEQYF. The CDR3 bases are TGTGCCAGCAGTGACACACCAGCGATCTCCTACGAGCAGTACTTC. The rearrangement uses TRBV25-1 and TRBJ2-7; D not certain. Trimming stripped 3 bases from V and 0 bases from J, with 12 bases between. CDR1 and CDR2 from the germline V gene are MGHDK and SYGVNS. The CDR3 totals 15 residues.

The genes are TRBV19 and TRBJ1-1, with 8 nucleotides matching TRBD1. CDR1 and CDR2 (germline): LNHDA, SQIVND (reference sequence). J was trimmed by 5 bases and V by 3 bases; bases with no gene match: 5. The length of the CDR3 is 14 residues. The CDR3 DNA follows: TGTGCCAGTAGTATTGACAGGGGATATACTGAAGCTTTCTTT. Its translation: CASSIDRGYTEAFF.

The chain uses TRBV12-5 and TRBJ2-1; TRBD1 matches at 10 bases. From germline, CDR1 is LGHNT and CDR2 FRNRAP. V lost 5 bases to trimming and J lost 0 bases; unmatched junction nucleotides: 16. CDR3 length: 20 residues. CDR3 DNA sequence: TGTGCTAGTGGTGTTCTCGTAGGGACAGGGGCCCTTAGCTCCTACAATGAGCAGTTCTTC. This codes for CASGVLVGTGALSSYNEQFF.

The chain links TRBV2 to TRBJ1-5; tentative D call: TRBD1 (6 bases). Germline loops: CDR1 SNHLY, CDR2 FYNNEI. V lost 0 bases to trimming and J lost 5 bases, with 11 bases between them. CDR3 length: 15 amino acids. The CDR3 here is CASSEALQGYQPQHF. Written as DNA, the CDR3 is TGTGCCAGCAGTGAAGCGCTACAGGGATATCAGCCCCAGCATTTT.

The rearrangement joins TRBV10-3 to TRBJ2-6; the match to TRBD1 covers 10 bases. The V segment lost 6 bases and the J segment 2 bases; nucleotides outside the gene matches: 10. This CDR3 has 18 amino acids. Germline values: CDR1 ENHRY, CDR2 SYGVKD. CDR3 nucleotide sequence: TGTGCCATCAGCCCGGGACAGGGGACCTCCCCTGGGGCCAACGTCCTGACTTTC. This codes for CAISPGQGTSPGANVLTF.

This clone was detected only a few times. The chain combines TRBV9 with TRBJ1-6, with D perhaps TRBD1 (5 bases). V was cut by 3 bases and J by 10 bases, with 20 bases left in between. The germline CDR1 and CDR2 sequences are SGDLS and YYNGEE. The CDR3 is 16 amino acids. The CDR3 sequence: CASSGPLGGTESPLHF. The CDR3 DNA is TGTGCCAGCAGCGGACCCCTTGGGGGGACGGAGTCACCCCTCCACTTT.

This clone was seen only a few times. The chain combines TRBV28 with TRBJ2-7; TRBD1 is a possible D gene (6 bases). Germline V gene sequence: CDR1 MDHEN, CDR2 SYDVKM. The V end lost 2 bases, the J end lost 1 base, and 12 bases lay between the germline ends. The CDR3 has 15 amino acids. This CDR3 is CASSLMDSGSYEQYF. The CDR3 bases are TGTGCCAGCAGTTTAATGGACAGCGGATCCTACGAGCAGTACTTC.

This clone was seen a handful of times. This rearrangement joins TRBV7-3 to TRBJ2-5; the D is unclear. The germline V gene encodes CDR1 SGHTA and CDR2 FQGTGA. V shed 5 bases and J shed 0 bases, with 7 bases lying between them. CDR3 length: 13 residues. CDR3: CASSPYNQETQYF. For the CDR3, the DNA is TGTGCCAGCAGCCCATACAACCAAGAGACCCAGTACTTC.

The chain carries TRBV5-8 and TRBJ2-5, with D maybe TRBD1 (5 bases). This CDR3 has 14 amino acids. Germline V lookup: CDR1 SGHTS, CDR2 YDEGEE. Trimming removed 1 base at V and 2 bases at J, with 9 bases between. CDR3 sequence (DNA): TGTGCCAGCAGCTTGTGGCAGGGACAAGAGACCCAGTACTTC. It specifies CASSLWQGQETQYF.